This T cell receptor (beta chain) was recovered during a study of CXCR3-negative and CXCR3-positive naive CD8 T cells. 5' RACE with UMI labels generated the TRB cDNA libraries. TCRdb re-analyzed the 5' RACE reads; it lists each CDR3 protein once, without DNA. The sample holds 150,000 to 180,000 distinct CDR3 sequences. CDR3 length: 17 amino acids. Findings and limits, study-wide: For CXCR3-positive naive cells, TRB CDR3s were more hydrophobic than those of CXCR3-negative naive cells. Similar TRBV-TRBJ usage characterized naive CXCR3-negative and CXCR3-positive cells; memory cells differed.

On this clonotype: What it recognizes is unknown.

The clonotype comes from a human donor in good health. Some clones in this sample may be carry-over from other donors' samples. V is TRBV12-3 or TRBV12-4 and J is TRBJ2-3; the D call from TCRdb, TRBD1, cannot be confirmed without DNA. Sequenced: naive CXCR3+ CD8+ T cells from blood. Subset: CD45RO-CCR7+CD27+CD95- naive CD8+ T cells expressing CXCR3 (TNR3+). This CDR3 is CASSPPPTATSTDTQYF.